This T cell receptor beta chain is from a study of CD8 T cells in Susac syndrome. Overall study: Sequenced Susac syndrome patients included 5 or 6 with clinically active disease and 8 or 9 in remission. Blood was drawn from patients with Susac syndrome. At that point, they were therapy-naive, on corticosteroids, or on intravenous immunoglobulin alone.

Random-hexamer reverse transcription was applied to roughly 0.5 to 1 ug RNA. Across 54 Vbeta and 13 Jbeta, TCR beta CDR3 was amplified with immunoSEQ multiplex PCR. TCRdb re-derived calls from the immunoSEQ multiplex PCR reads in MiXCR, one entry per CDR3 protein. The sample yields about 240,000 distinct CDR3 sequences, 90% to 96% seen once. CD8+ and CD4+ T cells taken from blood had their TCR beta sequenced. CDR3 length: 14 residues. Germline assignment: CDR1 LNHDA and CDR2 SQIVND (reference sequence). Trimming left V 6 bases short and J 0 bases short, with 10 bases between. The source is a human donor with Susac syndrome. The J gene is TRBJ2-3, the V gene TRBV19; tentative D call: TRBD2 (6 bases). The source material was CD4+ T cells from PBMCs. The CDR3 nucleotides read TGTGCCAGTAGCGTAGCGGTGAGCACAGATACGCAGTATTTT. This encodes CASSVAVSTDTQYF.